Following are 4 T cell receptor beta chains from one sample sequenced in a study of T cell changes during pregnancy in multiple sclerosis. TCRdb's table, derived via immunoSEQ multiplex PCR, lists solely in-frame clones and lacks some. The sample includes some 36,000 clones, 91% seen only once; the top ten take approximately 0.7%. The sample consisted of CD4+ T cells from peripheral blood mononuclear cells, taken in the second trimester of pregnancy. The source of these receptors is a female donor in good health, enrolled as a control in a pregnancy study.

The gene calls are TRBV15 and TRBJ1-1, with 8 bases lining up with TRBD1. CDR3 length: 17 residues. The V segment lost 0 bases and the J segment 2 bases; nucleotides outside the gene matches: 8. Germline V gene lookup returns CDR1 LNHNV and CDR2 YYDKDF (reference sequence). CDR3: CATSRDPRQGINTEAFF. CDR3 nucleotides: TGTGCCACCAGCAGAGATCCCCGACAGGGGATTAACACTGAAGCTTTCTTT.

This chain links TRBV2 with TRBJ2-7; 10 bases match TRBD1. Germline V gene sequence: CDR1 SNHLY, CDR2 FYNNEI. The V and J ends lost 4 bases and 2 bases, in that order; junction bases with no gene match: 2. The CDR3 totals 14 residues. This CDR3 is CASSGQGATYEQYF. Written as DNA, the CDR3 is TGTGCCAGCAGTGGACAGGGGGCTACCTACGAGCAGTACTTC.

V gene TRBV11-2 combines with J gene TRBJ2-1; 7 bases line up with TRBD1. CDR3 length: 14 amino acids. The junction had 8 bases not matched to a gene; V was cut back by 9 bases and J by 3 bases. Germline CDR1 SGHAT, CDR2 FQNNGV. The chain's CDR3 is CASQQGPIYNEQFF. In DNA, the CDR3 is TGTGCCAGTCAACAGGGGCCGATCTACAATGAGCAGTTCTTC. Full variable domain (rest looked up from reference TRBV11-2 and TRBJ2-1): EAGVAQSPRYKIIEKRQSVAFWCNPISGHATLYWYQQILGQGPKLLIQFQNNGVVDDSQLPKDRFSAERLKGVDSTLKIQPAKLEDSAVYLCASQQGPIYNEQFFGPGTRLTVL.

The rearrangement links TRBV5-6 to TRBJ1-5; the D is unclear. The CDR3 extends over 13 amino acids. Germline V gene data show CDR1 as SGHDT and CDR2 as YYEEEE. V was trimmed by 0 bases and J by 10 bases, leaving 11 bases between them. Here the CDR3 DNA reads TGTGCCAGCAGCTTGGACGGGAATGGACCCCAGCATTTT. Translated: CASSLDGNGPQHF. Together with reference TRBV5-6 and TRBJ1-5, the CDR3 gives the full variable domain: DAGVTQSPTHLIKTRGQQVTLRCSPKSGHDTVSWYQQALGQGPQFIFQYYEEEERQRGNFPDRFSGHQFPNYSSELNVNALLLGDSALYLCASSLDGNGPQHFGDGTRLSIL.